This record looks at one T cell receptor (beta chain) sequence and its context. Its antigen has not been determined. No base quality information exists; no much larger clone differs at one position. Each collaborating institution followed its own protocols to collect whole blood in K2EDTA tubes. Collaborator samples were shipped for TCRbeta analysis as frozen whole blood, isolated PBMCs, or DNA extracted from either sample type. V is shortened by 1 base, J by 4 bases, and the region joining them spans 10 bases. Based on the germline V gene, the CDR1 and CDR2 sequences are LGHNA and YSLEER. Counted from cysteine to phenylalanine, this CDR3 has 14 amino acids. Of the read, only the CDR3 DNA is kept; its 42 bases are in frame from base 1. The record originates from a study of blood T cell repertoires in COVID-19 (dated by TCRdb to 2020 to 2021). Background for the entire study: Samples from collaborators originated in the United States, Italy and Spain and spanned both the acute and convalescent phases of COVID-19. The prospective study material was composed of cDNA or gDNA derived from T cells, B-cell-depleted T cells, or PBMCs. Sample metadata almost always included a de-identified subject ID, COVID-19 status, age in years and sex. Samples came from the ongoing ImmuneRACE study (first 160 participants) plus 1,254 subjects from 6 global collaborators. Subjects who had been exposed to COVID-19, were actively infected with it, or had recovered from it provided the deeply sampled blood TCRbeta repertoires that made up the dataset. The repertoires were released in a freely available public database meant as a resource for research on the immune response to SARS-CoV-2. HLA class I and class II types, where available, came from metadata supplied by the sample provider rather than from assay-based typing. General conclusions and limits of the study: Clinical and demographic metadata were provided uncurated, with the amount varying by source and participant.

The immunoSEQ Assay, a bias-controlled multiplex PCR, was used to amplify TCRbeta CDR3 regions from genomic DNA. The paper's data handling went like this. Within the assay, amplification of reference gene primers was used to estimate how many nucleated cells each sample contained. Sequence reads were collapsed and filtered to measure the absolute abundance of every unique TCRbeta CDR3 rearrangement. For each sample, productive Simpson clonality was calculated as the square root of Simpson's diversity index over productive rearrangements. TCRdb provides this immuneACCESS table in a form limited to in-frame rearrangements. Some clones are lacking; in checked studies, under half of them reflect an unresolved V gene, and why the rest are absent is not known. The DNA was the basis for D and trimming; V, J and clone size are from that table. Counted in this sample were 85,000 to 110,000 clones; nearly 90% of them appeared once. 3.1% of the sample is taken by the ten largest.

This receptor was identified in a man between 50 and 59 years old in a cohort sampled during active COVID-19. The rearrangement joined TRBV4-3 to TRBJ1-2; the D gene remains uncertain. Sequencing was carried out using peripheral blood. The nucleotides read TGCGCCAGCAGCCAAGGGGCGGGGAGCTATGGCTACACCTTC. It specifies CASSQGAGSYGYTF.